One sample yielded the 19 T cell receptor beta chains listed below, sequenced in a study of blood T cells in healthy people across ages. Next came a second PCR, run for about 6 to 11 cycles, which used a sample-barcoded 5' primer along with a J-beta primer mix. Each CDR3 protein gets one entry after TCRdb re-called the 5' RACE reads with MiXCR. The repertoire holds 1,300,000 or so distinct CDR3 sequences, with around 55% as singletons. The specimen sequenced was blood. The receptor set was obtained from a man between 18 and 35 years old in good health.

This sequence joins TRBV20-1 and TRBJ1-2; TRBD1 matches 7 bases. V lost 5 bases and J lost 0; bases outside the gene matches: 3. CDR3 length equals 13 residues. The germline V gene encodes CDR1 DFQATT and CDR2 SNEGSKA (reference sequence). The DNA for the CDR3 is TGCAGTGCTGGGGACAGCACTAACTATGGCTACACCTTC. Protein product: CSAGDSTNYGYTF.

This chain joins TRBV20-1 and TRBJ2-3; the match to TRBD2 covers 7 bases. Germline assignment: CDR1 DFQATT and CDR2 SNEGSKA (reference sequence). The CDR3 loop spans 18 amino acids. V was clipped by 3 bases and J by 3 bases; unmatched bases: 18. The CDR3 protein is CSASKVPSGSLRTDTQYF. The CDR3, as DNA: TGCAGTGCTAGTAAGGTCCCTAGCGGCTCCTTGAGGACAGATACGCAGTATTTT.

The CDR3 DNA reads as TGTGCCAGCAGTTTAGATTCCGGGACAGGGCTCTCCTACGAGCAGTACTTC. This codes for CASSLDSGTGLSYEQYF. The genes are TRBV27 and TRBJ2-7; TRBD1 matches 9 bases. Germline-derived CDR1 and CDR2 are MNHEY and SMNVEV (reference sequence). J lost 0 bases, V lost 2 bases, and 8 bases had no gene match. The CDR3 extends over 17 amino acids.

This clonotype has a handful of counts. The V gene is TRBV29-1, the J gene TRBJ2-3; the D is unclear. Per germline, CDR1 SQVTM and CDR2 ANQGSEA. V lost 6 bases, J lost 2 bases, and 12 bases lay in between. The CDR3 loop spans 13 amino acids. CDR3: CSVQGLSTDTQYF. DNA of the CDR3: TGCAGCGTCCAAGGGCTTTCCACAGATACGCAGTATTTT.

The rearrangement joins TRBV6-1 to TRBJ2-4, with D possibly being TRBD1 or TRBD2 (5 bases each). The J call may be in error: the DNA end matches TRBJ2-7 better. The germline V gene encodes CDR1 MNHNS and CDR2 SASEGT. This CDR3 is 12 amino acids long. The CDR3 protein is CATRDAGYEQYF. The CDR3 DNA follows: TGTGCCACCCGGGACGCAGGCTACGAGCAGTACTTC.

The chain uses TRBV27 and TRBJ2-5; D gene ambiguous. The CDR3 sequence is 14 residues long. The V and J ends lost 6 bases and 0 bases respectively, with 11 bases between them. From germline, CDR1 is MNHEY and CDR2 SMNVEV (reference sequence). Here the CDR3 reads CASSPLGNQETQYF. The CDR3 bases are TGTGCCAGCAGCCCGTTGGGGAACCAAGAGACCCAGTACTTC.

The chain is built from TRBV6-5 and TRBJ1-2; the match to TRBD1 covers 8 bases. The junction had 8 bases not matched to a gene; V was cut back by 8 bases and J by 6 bases. The V gene's germline CDR1 is MNHEY and CDR2 SVGAGI. The CDR3 consists of 13 residues. CDR3 nucleotides: TGTGCCAGCGGACGGACAGGGTCTCATGGCTACACCTTC. Translated, it gives CASGRTGSHGYTF.

This clonotype was seen a single time. The chain links TRBV6-2 or TRBV6-3 to TRBJ2-1; D gene unclear. This CDR3 comprises 13 residues. The V end was cut by 6 bases, the J end by 6 bases, with 12 bases between. Germline V gives CDR1 MNHEY, CDR2 SVGEGT. In DNA, the CDR3 is TGTGCCAGCAGCACAAGACATGGCAATGAGCAGTTCTTC. It encodes CASSTRHGNEQFF.

This sequence joins TRBV5-1 and TRBJ2-1, with 12 bases identical to TRBD1. Germline V lookup: CDR1 SGHRS, CDR2 YFSETQ. The CDR3 runs to 16 residues. The trim removed 0 bases at V and 7 bases at J, leaving 5 bases unmatched. CDR3 bases: TGCGCCAGCAGCTTGGAGGGACAGGGGGCCTTTAATGAGCAGTTCTTC. Translated, it gives CASSLEGQGAFNEQFF.

This clonotype showed up just a few times. The chain recombines TRBV29-1 with TRBJ1-1; no reliable D call. Trimming pared 5 bases from V and 2 bases from J, leaving 15 bases between. The V gene's germline CDR1 is SQVTM and CDR2 ANQGSEA. This CDR3 has 14 residues. CDR3 nucleotides: TGCAGCGTTACACATATGGCAGCCAACACTGAAGCTTTCTTT. It is translated as CSVTHMAANTEAFF.

The V and J genes are TRBV9 and TRBJ2-7; D remains ambiguous. The last part of the DNA fits TRBJ2-5 better; the J call may be wrong. Germline lookup yields CDR1 SGDLS and CDR2 YYNGEE. The CDR3 consists of 13 residues. CDR3 nucleotide sequence: TGTGCCAGCAGCGTAGTGAGCAGCCAGACCCAGTACTTC. Encoded protein: CASSVVSSQTQYF.

The chain carries TRBV6-5 and TRBJ2-4; D is uncertain. Germline assignment: CDR1 MNHEY and CDR2 SVGAGI. The CDR3 runs to 16 residues. Trimming stripped 0 bases from V and 0 bases from J, with 9 bases between. The CDR3 sequence: CASSYSIRVAKNIQYF. The CDR3 coding sequence is TGTGCCAGCAGTTACTCGATTCGGGTAGCCAAAAACATTCAGTACTTC.

This chain joins TRBV7-2 and TRBJ2-1; 7 positions match TRBD1. Germline V CDR1 and CDR2: SGHTA, FQGNSA. The CDR3 consists of 15 residues. V lost 4 bases and J lost 6; bases outside the gene matches: 9. CDR3 residues: CASSSRDSTVNEQFF. In DNA form, the CDR3 reads TGTGCCAGCAGCTCCCGGGACAGCACCGTCAATGAGCAGTTCTTC.

This chain links TRBV2 with TRBJ2-3, with D unclear. V lost 5 bases to trimming and J lost 0 bases, with 12 bases between them. Germline-derived CDR1 and CDR2 are SNHLY and FYNNEI. The CDR3 covers 15 residues. CDR3: CASSPNGPSTDTQYF. CDR3 nucleotide sequence: TGTGCCAGCAGTCCCAACGGGCCTAGCACAGATACGCAGTATTTT.

The chain is built from TRBV16 and TRBJ2-5; tentative D call: TRBD2 (6 bases). Germline V gives CDR1 KGHSY, CDR2 FQNENV. V lost 5 bases and J lost 11, with 24 bases in between. The CDR3 has 15 amino acids. DNA for the CDR3: TGTGCCAGCAGCGATACTAGCTTTTCCTACAATGAGCAGTACTTC. This translates into CASSDTSFSYNEQYF.

The chain has TRBV12-3 or TRBV12-4 and TRBJ2-2, with unresolved D. The CDR3 consists of 16 residues. V was cut by 3 bases and J by 0 bases, with 11 bases left in between. The CDR3 region is CASSFLRPTNTGELFF. For the CDR3, the DNA is TGTGCCAGCAGTTTTCTCAGGCCAACGAACACCGGGGAGCTGTTTTTT.

The chain employs TRBV12-3 or TRBV12-4 and TRBJ2-3; tentatively, D is TRBD1 (6 bases). V lost 6 bases, J lost 8 bases, and 12 bases lay in between. This CDR3 is 12 amino acids long. The CDR3 sequence: CASRDSLSTQYF. The CDR3 nucleotides read TGTGCCAGCAGGGACAGTTTGTCTACGCAGTATTTT.

The CDR3 region is CSAGQLSYEQYF. The DNA for the CDR3 is TGCAGTGCTGGACAGCTGTCCTACGAGCAGTACTTC. V gene TRBV20-1 combines with J gene TRBJ2-7, with a tentative D call TRBD1 (6 bases). V lost 5 bases, J lost 1 base, and 9 bases lay in between. Per the germline V gene, CDR1 is DFQATT and CDR2 is SNEGSKA (reference sequence). This CDR3 is 12 amino acids long.

V usage is TRBV4-2 and J usage is TRBJ1-2; D is perhaps TRBD1 (6 bases). Germline V gene lookup returns CDR1 LGHNA and CDR2 YNFKEQ. This CDR3 comprises 17 residues. Deletions cut 1 base from V and 3 bases from J, with 18 bases between. The CDR3 coding sequence is TGTGCCAGCAGCCAAGGGTCCGGGGGCGCTAGTCACTATGGCTACACCTTC. It yields the protein CASSQGSGGASHYGYTF.